These 13 T cell receptor beta chains originate from one sample sequenced in a study of shared clonotypes between healthy human individuals. In the naive CD8 group, cells lacked CD45RO and were positively selected for CCR7, so terminally differentiated effector memory CD45RA+ cells were left out. Sequencing used immunoSEQ multiplex PCR; TCRdb keeps in-frame clones, though not all of them. Among under 2,000,000 clones listed, approximately 94% were seen once. Sequenced: naive CD8+ T cells sorted from blood. Every receptor here comes from a man between 18 and 35 years old in good health.

The chain employs TRBV19 and TRBJ2-1, with 8 bases that match TRBD2. V gave up 0 bases and J gave up 7 bases; unmatched junction bases: 17. The CDR3 has 19 residues. CDR1 and CDR2 (germline): LNHDA, SQIVND (reference sequence). CDR3 amino acids: CASSIDPAGVGRAWNEQFF. The CDR3 nucleotides read TGTGCCAGTAGTATAGACCCGGCGGGGGTCGGGAGGGCCTGGAATGAGCAGTTCTTC.

The rearrangement links TRBV9 to TRBJ2-5; D is undetermined. Germline V gene data show CDR1 as SGDLS and CDR2 as YYNGEE. V was shortened by 2 bases and J by 1 base, with 9 bases between the two germline ends. The CDR3 runs 14 residues. CDR3 DNA sequence: TGTGCCAGCAGCGTTACTTCCATCCAAGAGACCCAGTACTTC. This encodes CASSVTSIQETQYF.

The chain combines TRBV21-1 with TRBJ2-7; the D call in the table, TRBD1, was not verified against the DNA. TRBV21-1 is recorded as a pseudogene. The CDR3 runs 16 residues. CDR3 nucleotide sequence: TGTGCCAGCAGCAAAGCAAACAGGGACGGCTCCTACGAGCAGTACTTC. Amino acids: CASSKANRDGSYEQYF.

The chain combines TRBV30 with TRBJ2-7; possibly TRBD1 or TRBD2 for D (6 bases each). Germline loops: CDR1 GTSNPN, CDR2 SVGIG (reference sequence). Trimming took 2 bases from V and 6 from J, leaving 14 bases between them. This CDR3 contains 13 residues. Written as DNA, the CDR3 is TGTGCCTGGAGTACCCTGGGGGGCGGCGAGCAGTACTTC. This codes for CAWSTLGGGEQYF.

The V gene is TRBV9, the J gene TRBJ2-5; weak D call: TRBD1 (5 bases). Germline values: CDR1 SGDLS, CDR2 YYNGEE. CDR3 length: 14 amino acids. Trimming left V 6 bases short and J 0 bases short, with 12 bases between. For the CDR3, the DNA is TGTGCCAGCATTCCAGACAGCAACCAAGAGACCCAGTACTTC. Translated, it gives CASIPDSNQETQYF. Full variable domain (missing parts from reference TRBV9 and TRBJ2-5): DSGVTQTPKHLITATGQRVTLRCSPRSGDLSVYWYQQSLDQGLQFLIQYYNGEERAKGNILERFSAQQFPDLHSELNLSSLELGDSALYFCASIPDSNQETQYFGPGTRLLVL.

The gene calls are TRBV10-3 and TRBJ1-1; D unclear. This CDR3 is built from 14 residues. The V gene lost 6 bases and the J gene lost 4 bases, with 15 bases spanning the gap. Germline V gene data show CDR1 as ENHRY and CDR2 as SYGVKD. CDR3 in amino acids: CAISETTASTEAFF. Written as DNA, the CDR3 is TGTGCCATCAGCGAGACAACAGCGAGCACTGAAGCTTTCTTT.

This chain joins TRBV2 and TRBJ2-3; D is ambiguous. The CDR3 consists of 14 residues. V lost 7 bases and J 1 base, leaving 12 bases between the germline ends. Germline V gives CDR1 SNHLY, CDR2 FYNNEI. CDR3 region: CASTGLIGTDTQYF. In DNA, the CDR3 is TGTGCCAGCACGGGCCTGATCGGCACAGATACGCAGTATTTT.

The chain is built from TRBV7-8 and TRBJ2-1; 7 bases line up with TRBD2. CDR1 and CDR2 from the germline V gene are SGHVS and FQNEAQ. Trimming took 9 bases from V and 6 from J; bases not matched to a gene: 11. CDR3 length: 14 residues. CDR3 residues: CASREGGSSNEQFF. In DNA, the CDR3 is TGTGCCAGTCGTGAAGGCGGGAGCAGCAATGAGCAGTTCTTC.

A single count supports this clone. The chain employs TRBV2 and TRBJ1-4; 8 bases fit TRBD1. This CDR3 contains 14 residues. J lost 6 bases, V lost 3 bases, and 3 bases had no gene match. Germline assignment: CDR1 SNHLY and CDR2 FYNNEI. CDR3 sequence: CASSDAGGDEKLFF. The CDR3 DNA follows: TGTGCCAGCAGTGACGCAGGGGGCGATGAAAAACTGTTTTTT. Combining the CDR3 with reference TRBV2 and TRBJ1-4 gives the whole variable domain EPEVTQTPSHQVTQMGQEVILRCVPISNHLYFYWYRQILGQKVEFLVSFYNNEISEKSEIFDDQFSVERPDGSNFTLKIRSTKLEDSAMYFCASSDAGGDEKLFFGSGTQLSVL.

Regarding this clone: Other nucleotide sequences from this sample produce the same CDR3. CDR3 loop: CAWSVTVNTEAFF. The CDR3 DNA follows: TGTGCCTGGAGTGTCACGGTGAACACTGAAGCTTTCTTT. The rearrangement joins TRBV30 to TRBJ1-1; unclear D gene. The V and J ends lost 0 bases and 0 bases respectively, with 5 bases between them. This CDR3 is built from 13 residues. CDR1 GTSNPN and CDR2 SVGIG come from the germline V gene (reference sequence). Full variable domain (remainder filled in from reference TRBV30 and TRBJ1-1): SQTIHQWPATLVQPVGSPLSLECTVEGTSNPNLYWYRQAAGRGLQLLFYSVGIGQISSEVPQNLSASRPQDRQFILSSKKLLLSDSGFYLCAWSVTVNTEAFFGQGTRLTVV.

The chain has TRBV6-5 and TRBJ1-5, with 8 bases aligning to TRBD1. The J segment lost 0 bases and the V segment lost 5 bases, leaving 3 bases of the junction unmatched. Germline CDR1 reads MNHEY; CDR2 reads SVGAGI. The CDR3 is 15 amino acids. CDR3 sequence reads: CASSAGTGSNQPQHF. For the CDR3, the DNA is TGTGCCAGCAGTGCCGGGACAGGTAGCAATCAGCCCCAGCATTTT.

The gene calls are TRBV27 and TRBJ2-3; D is possibly TRBD1 (6 bases). This CDR3 has 14 residues. Germline V gene lookup returns CDR1 MNHEY and CDR2 SMNVEV (reference sequence). Trimming removed 10 bases at V and 5 bases at J, with 19 bases between. CDR3 nucleotides: TGTGCCACCCAACCAGGGGCAGGGATAGATACGCAGTATTTT. This gives the protein CATQPGAGIDTQYF.

The chain employs TRBV9 and TRBJ2-5, with D perhaps given as TRBD1 or TRBD2 (5 bases each). Per germline, CDR1 SGDLS and CDR2 YYNGEE. The CDR3 length is 16 residues. Trimming removed 4 bases from V and 1 base from J, with 17 bases in between. CDR3 coding DNA: TGTGCCAGCAGCAGGTGGGCGGGCAGGGCCCAAGAGACCCAGTACTTC. It encodes CASSRWAGRAQETQYF. Together with reference TRBV9 and TRBJ2-5, the CDR3 gives the full variable domain: DSGVTQTPKHLITATGQRVTLRCSPRSGDLSVYWYQQSLDQGLQFLIQYYNGEERAKGNILERFSAQQFPDLHSELNLSSLELGDSALYFCASSRWAGRAQETQYFGPGTRLLVL.